Listed below are T cell receptor beta chains from one sample, sequenced in a study of early stage breast cancer tumors. Using immunoSEQ multiplex PCR, the repertoire was profiled, and TCRdb retains in-frame clones only, with some absent. The sample comprises about 50,000 clones, around 80% of which are singletons, and around 3.4% rests with the top ten. Material: blood. These receptors came from a person aged 35-55 years with breast cancer. The CDR3 runs from the conserved cysteine through the conserved F or W. D genes are given only for firm matches. For some rows the clone size is stated as once, few or many, or as a class when expanded; others skip it.

j_call: TRBJ2-3; d_call: .; v_call: TRBV7-9; clone_size: once; cdr3_aa: CASTLMLTDTQYF; cdr3_nt: TGTGCCAGCACCCTCATGCTAACAGATACGCAGTATTTT
j_call: TRBJ2-3; d_call: .; v_call: TRBV27; clone_size: .; cdr3_aa: CASRAGHSTDTQYF; cdr3_nt: TGTGCCAGCAGGGCGGGACATAGCACAGATACGCAGTATTTT
j_call: TRBJ1-1; d_call: TRBD1; v_call: TRBV18; clone_size: .; cdr3_aa: CASSRTQGAYGSNEAFF; cdr3_nt: TGTGCCAGCTCACGAACACAGGGGGCGTACGGTAGTAACGAAGCTTTCTTT
j_call: TRBJ2-1; d_call: .; v_call: TRBV11-3; clone_size: .; cdr3_aa: CASSLDRLTNSYNEQFF; cdr3_nt: TGTGCCAGCAGCTTAGATAGGCTGACCAACTCCTACAATGAGCAGTTCTTC
j_call: TRBJ2-7; d_call: .; v_call: TRBV5-1; clone_size: .; cdr3_aa: CASSSEGHSYEQYF; cdr3_nt: TGCGCCAGCAGCTCGGAGGGACACTCCTACGAGCAGTACTTC
j_call: TRBJ2-3; d_call: TRBD2; v_call: TRBV7-7; clone_size: .; cdr3_aa: CASSLGRSDTQYF; cdr3_nt: TGTGCTAGCAGCCTCGGGAGGTCCGATACGCAGTATTTT
j_call: TRBJ1-5; d_call: .; v_call: TRBV5-4; clone_size: .; cdr3_aa: CASSPGLDNQPQHF; cdr3_nt: TGTGCCAGCAGCCCCGGACTGGACAATCAGCCCCAGCATTTT
j_call: TRBJ1-3; d_call: .; v_call: TRBV5-1; clone_size: .; cdr3_aa: CASSFDGAPPGNTIYF; cdr3_nt: TGCGCCAGCAGTTTTGACGGCGCACCACCTGGAAACACCATATATTTT
j_call: TRBJ2-1; d_call: .; v_call: TRBV7-9; clone_size: .; cdr3_aa: CASSLPIGASRGQFF; cdr3_nt: TGTGCCAGCAGCTTACCAATAGGGGCCAGTAGGGGTCAGTTCTTC
j_call: TRBJ2-1; d_call: .; v_call: TRBV27; clone_size: .; cdr3_aa: CASSFLDSGDEQFF; cdr3_nt: TGTGCCAGCAGTTTTCTGGATTCGGGGGATGAGCAGTTCTTC
j_call: TRBJ2-2; d_call: .; v_call: TRBV19; clone_size: .; cdr3_aa: CASSPRGQLSSRDTGELFF; cdr3_nt: TGTGCCAGTAGTCCTCGGGGGCAATTGTCATCCCGGGACACCGGGGAGCTGTTTTTT
j_call: TRBJ1-1; d_call: .; v_call: TRBV2; clone_size: .; cdr3_aa: CASSRPQNQDTEAFF; cdr3_nt: TGTGCCAGCAGTAGGCCGCAGAATCAGGACACTGAAGCTTTCTTT
j_call: TRBJ2-2; d_call: .; v_call: TRBV5-1; clone_size: .; cdr3_aa: CASSLPTNTGELFF; cdr3_nt: TGCGCCAGCAGCTTGCCCACCAACACCGGGGAGCTGTTTTTT
j_call: TRBJ1-5; d_call: .; v_call: TRBV10-3; clone_size: .; cdr3_aa: CAISERGEVSNQPQHF; cdr3_nt: TGTGCCATCAGTGAGCGGGGGGAGGTTAGCAATCAGCCCCAGCATTTT
j_call: TRBJ2-7; d_call: TRBD2; v_call: TRBV10-1; clone_size: .; cdr3_aa: CASSAGTSGYEQYF; cdr3_nt: TGCGCCAGCAGTGCGGGGACTAGCGGGTACGAGCAGTACTTC
j_call: TRBJ1-1; d_call: .; v_call: TRBV2; clone_size: few; cdr3_aa: CASSEGNTEAFF; cdr3_nt: TGTGCCAGCAGTGAAGGAAATACTGAAGCTTTCTTT
j_call: TRBJ2-5; d_call: .; v_call: TRBV29-1; clone_size: few; cdr3_aa: CSVIPPKEETQYF; cdr3_nt: TGCAGCGTTATCCCCCCTAAGGAGGAGACCCAGTACTTC
j_call: TRBJ1-1; d_call: .; v_call: TRBV19; clone_size: few; cdr3_aa: CASMVTAGTEAFF; cdr3_nt: TGTGCCAGTATGGTCACGGCCGGAACTGAAGCTTTCTTT
j_call: TRBJ2-7; d_call: .; v_call: TRBV28; clone_size: .; cdr3_aa: CASSFGRGPWFYEQYF; cdr3_nt: TGTGCCAGCAGTTTCGGTCGGGGACCCTGGTTTTACGAGCAGTACTTC
j_call: TRBJ2-1; d_call: .; v_call: TRBV6-6; clone_size: .; cdr3_aa: CASSRRGTLGGGEQFF; cdr3_nt: TGTGCCAGCAGTCGGCGGGGTACTCTCGGGGGTGGTGAGCAGTTCTTC
j_call: TRBJ1-1; d_call: .; v_call: TRBV7-9; clone_size: .; cdr3_aa: CASSRARTEDTEAFF; cdr3_nt: TGTGCCAGCAGCCGGGCTCGGACTGAAGACACTGAAGCTTTCTTT
j_call: TRBJ2-7; d_call: .; v_call: TRBV13; clone_size: .; cdr3_aa: CASSTSTPTKQYF; cdr3_nt: TGTGCCAGCAGCACTTCTACACCTACGAAACAGTACTTC
j_call: TRBJ2-5; d_call: TRBD2; v_call: TRBV6-1; clone_size: .; cdr3_aa: CASSARGGSGSGGETQYF; cdr3_nt: TGTGCCAGCAGTGCCCGAGGTGGTAGCGGGAGTGGGGGGGAGACCCAGTACTTC
j_call: TRBJ1-5; d_call: .; v_call: TRBV7-9; clone_size: few; cdr3_aa: CASSFEGRQPQHF; cdr3_nt: TGTGCCAGCAGCTTTGAGGGCAGACAGCCCCAGCATTTT
j_call: TRBJ2-2; d_call: .; v_call: TRBV11-2; clone_size: few; cdr3_aa: CASSASLNTGELFF; cdr3_nt: TGTGCCAGCAGCGCGTCCTTGAACACCGGGGAGCTGTTTTTT
j_call: TRBJ2-3; d_call: TRBD2; v_call: TRBV19; clone_size: .; cdr3_aa: CASSIRGGRATERQYF; cdr3_nt: TGTGCCAGTAGTATACGTGGCGGGAGGGCCACCGAGAGGCAGTATTTT
j_call: TRBJ2-5; d_call: .; v_call: TRBV18; clone_size: .; cdr3_aa: CASSGQETQYF; cdr3_nt: TGTGCCAGCTCGGGACAAGAGACCCAGTACTTC
j_call: TRBJ2-3; d_call: TRBD2; v_call: TRBV7-6; clone_size: .; cdr3_aa: CASSPGLAGVRGPTDTQYF; cdr3_nt: TGTGCCAGCAGCCCCGGACTAGCGGGAGTTCGGGGACCCACAGATACGCAGTATTTT
j_call: TRBJ2-1; d_call: .; v_call: TRBV27; clone_size: .; cdr3_aa: CASSHPTNEQFF; cdr3_nt: TGTGCCAGCAGTCACCCCACTAATGAGCAGTTCTTC
j_call: TRBJ2-7; d_call: TRBD2; v_call: TRBV19; clone_size: .; cdr3_aa: CASKTVSGSSYEQYF; cdr3_nt: TGTGCCAGTAAGACGGTTAGCGGGAGCTCCTACGAGCAGTACTTC
j_call: TRBJ2-6; d_call: TRBD2; v_call: TRBV2; clone_size: .; cdr3_aa: CASNPSGRASGANVLTF; cdr3_nt: TGTGCCAGCAACCCTAGCGGGAGGGCCTCAGGGGCCAACGTCCTGACTTTC
j_call: TRBJ2-3; d_call: TRBD1; v_call: TRBV7-9; clone_size: .; cdr3_aa: CASSRDSTADTQYF; cdr3_nt: TGTGCCAGCAGCCGGGACAGTACGGCAGATACGCAGTATTTT
j_call: TRBJ1-5; d_call: .; v_call: TRBV15; clone_size: .; cdr3_aa: CATSSGTSNQPQHF; cdr3_nt: TGTGCCACCAGCAGCGGAACAAGCAATCAGCCCCAGCATTTT
j_call: TRBJ2-2; d_call: TRBD1; v_call: TRBV6-1; clone_size: .; cdr3_aa: CASSGRGQGASGELFF; cdr3_nt: TGTGCCAGCAGTGGCCGCGGGCAGGGGGCAAGCGGGGAGCTGTTTTTT
j_call: TRBJ1-3; d_call: .; v_call: TRBV4-2; clone_size: .; cdr3_aa: CASSPSWGGSGNTIYF; cdr3_nt: TGTGCCAGCAGCCCCTCGTGGGGGGGTTCCGGAAACACCATATATTTT
j_call: TRBJ1-1; d_call: .; v_call: TRBV7-9; clone_size: .; cdr3_aa: CASSSARGPKTEAFF; cdr3_nt: TGTGCCAGCAGCTCCGCGCGGGGGCCGAAGACTGAAGCTTTCTTT
j_call: TRBJ1-2; d_call: .; v_call: TRBV6-6; clone_size: .; cdr3_aa: CASSYSVARQNGYTF; cdr3_nt: TGTGCCAGCAGTTACTCAGTTGCCCGACAGAATGGCTACACCTTC
j_call: TRBJ2-7; d_call: TRBD1; v_call: TRBV6-6; clone_size: .; cdr3_aa: CASSYSGDSYEQYF; cdr3_nt: TGTGCCAGCAGTTACTCGGGGGACAGCTACGAGCAGTACTTC
j_call: TRBJ1-6; d_call: .; v_call: TRBV11-3; clone_size: .; cdr3_aa: CASSSTLGSPLHF; cdr3_nt: TGTGCCAGCAGCTCGACCTTGGGGTCACCCCTCCACTTT
j_call: TRBJ2-1; d_call: .; v_call: TRBV7-9; clone_size: .; cdr3_aa: CASSEGLSEQFF; cdr3_nt: TGTGCCAGCAGCGAGGGGCTGAGTGAGCAGTTCTTC
j_call: TRBJ1-1; d_call: .; v_call: TRBV19; clone_size: .; cdr3_aa: CASSNSGIVEAFF; cdr3_nt: TGTGCCAGTAGTAATAGCGGGATTGTTGAAGCTTTCTTT
j_call: TRBJ1-3; d_call: TRBD1; v_call: TRBV6-4; clone_size: .; cdr3_aa: CASSDLFIQGASGNTIYF; cdr3_nt: TGTGCCAGCAGTGACTTATTTATACAGGGGGCATCTGGAAACACCATATATTTT
j_call: TRBJ1-4; d_call: .; v_call: TRBV7-9; clone_size: .; cdr3_aa: CASSSSTVGKLFF; cdr3_nt: TGTGCCAGCAGCTCCTCTACTGTGGGAAAACTGTTTTTT
j_call: TRBJ1-4; d_call: TRBD1; v_call: TRBV4-1; clone_size: .; cdr3_aa: CASSQETGQGLEKLFF; cdr3_nt: TGCGCCAGCAGCCAAGAGACGGGACAGGGGCTTGAAAAACTGTTTTTT
j_call: TRBJ2-3; d_call: .; v_call: TRBV6-6; clone_size: .; cdr3_aa: CASSYGGGATDTQYF; cdr3_nt: TGTGCCAGCAGTTACGGGGGAGGAGCCACAGATACGCAGTATTTT